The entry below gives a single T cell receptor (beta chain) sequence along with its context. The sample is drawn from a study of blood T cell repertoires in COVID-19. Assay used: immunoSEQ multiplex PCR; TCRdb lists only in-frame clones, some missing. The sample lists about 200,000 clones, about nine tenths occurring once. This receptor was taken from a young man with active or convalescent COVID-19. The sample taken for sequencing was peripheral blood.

The CDR3 DNA sequence: TGTGCCAGTGAAGGTAGACAGGCGAACACCGGGGAGCTGTTTTTT. Its translation: CASEGRQANTGELFF. The V gene is TRBV2, the J gene TRBJ2-2; weak D call: TRBD1 (6 bases). CDR3 length equals 15 residues. CDR1 is SNHLY, CDR2 FYNNEI, per germline. Trimming pared 9 bases from V and 0 bases from J, leaving 14 bases between.